These 28 T cell receptor beta chains originate from one sample sequenced in a study of beta chain features in type 1 diabetes. TCRB transcripts that were expressed got sequenced, as all of the isolated RNA had been reverse transcribed. Generated by immunoSEQ multiplex PCR, the TCRdb table keeps only in-frame clones and is missing some. Altogether more than 300,000 clones are present, roughly an eighth being singletons, with the ten largest covering more than 0.015%. The sample was naive CD4+ T cells from blood. The receptor set was obtained from a man younger than 35 in good health.

This clone was seen more than once but under ten times. The rearrangement links TRBV7-2 to TRBJ2-5, with 9 bases fitting TRBD1. CDR1 is SGHTA and CDR2 is FQGNSA in the germline V gene. This CDR3 has 15 residues. The V segment lost 0 bases and the J segment 2 bases; nucleotides outside the gene matches: 1. DNA for the CDR3: TGTGCCAGCAGCTTAGCGGGGACAGGGCAAGAGACCCAGTACTTC. This codes for CASSLAGTGQETQYF.

This clone showed up just a few times. The J gene is TRBJ1-1, the V gene TRBV18; the match to TRBD1 covers 7 bases. Germline assignment: CDR1 KGHSH and CDR2 LQKENI. This CDR3 spans 17 amino acids. J lost 6 bases, V lost 5 bases, and 18 bases had no gene match. The DNA for the CDR3 is TGTGCCAGCTCATTTCGACAGGGTGGGGCGGGACGCGCTGAAGCTTTCTTT. It codes for CASSFRQGGAGRAEAFF. The full variable domain, in which reference TRBV18 and TRBJ1-1 provide the parts outside the CDR3, is NAGVMQNPRHLVRRRGQEARLRCSPMKGHSHVYWYRQLPEEGLKFMVYLQKENIIDESGMPKERFSAEFPKEGPSILRIQQVVRGDSAAYFCASSFRQGGAGRAEAFFGQGTRLTVV.

This clone was recorded a few times. The chain carries TRBV2 and TRBJ2-2; 7 bases fit TRBD1. This CDR3 region has 14 residues. Trimming cost V 7 bases and J 1 base; bases outside gene matches: 3. From germline, CDR1 is SNHLY and CDR2 FYNNEI. CDR3 sequence: CASIQGENTGELFF. The DNA of the CDR3 is TGTGCCAGCATCCAGGGGGAGAACACCGGGGAGCTGTTTTTT.

The rearrangement links TRBV19 to TRBJ2-7; 8 bases align to TRBD1. The length of the CDR3 is 13 residues. Per germline, CDR1 LNHDA and CDR2 SQIVND (reference sequence). V dropped 5 bases and J dropped 2; count of bases not matched to a gene: 2. Written as DNA, the CDR3 is TGTGCCAGTAGTCCAGGGGGCGCCTACGAGCAGTACTTC. Encoded protein: CASSPGGAYEQYF.

There are a few counts of this clone. V and J are TRBV6-5 and TRBJ1-5, with D tentatively TRBD1 (5 bases). CDR1 is MNHEY, CDR2 SVGAGI, per germline. The CDR3 totals 14 residues. Deletions cut 6 bases from V and 3 bases from J, with 12 bases between. CDR3 nucleotide sequence: TGTGCCAGCAGCCCGGGCAGGGCCAATCAGCCCCAGCATTTT. Translated: CASSPGRANQPQHF.

The rearrangement joins TRBV19 to TRBJ2-5; 7 nucleotides line up with TRBD2. This CDR3 region has 15 residues. The germline gives CDR1 LNHDA, CDR2 SQIVND (reference sequence). Trimming cost V 0 bases and J 3 bases; bases outside gene matches: 4. For the CDR3, the DNA is TGTGCCAGTAGTATAGATGGCGCGGGGGAAGAGACCCAGTACTTC. Translation gives CASSIDGAGEETQYF.

The chain couples TRBV12-5 to TRBJ2-1; D possibly corresponds to TRBD2 (5 bases). The CDR3 extends over 18 amino acids. CDR1 LGHNT and CDR2 FRNRAP come from the germline V gene. Trimming left V 0 bases short and J 2 bases short, with 17 bases between. The CDR3 protein is CASGLVDDGKIAYNEQFF. CDR3 nucleotide sequence: TGTGCTAGTGGTTTGGTAGACGACGGGAAGATCGCCTACAATGAGCAGTTCTTC.

This clone appeared a few times. The chain uses TRBV30 and TRBJ2-7; D gene uncertain. Trimming shortened V by 3 bases and J by 1 base, and 10 bases separated the two germline ends. CDR1 is GTSNPN, CDR2 SVGIG, per germline (reference sequence). This CDR3 is built from 13 residues. The DNA of the CDR3 is TGTGCCTGGAGCCCGGGTCTTTCCTACGAGCAGTACTTC. Translating gives CAWSPGLSYEQYF.

This chain connects TRBV5-5 to TRBJ2-5, with 7 bases aligning to TRBD1. The CDR3 has 16 residues. Germline CDR1 and CDR2: SGHKS and YYEKEE (reference sequence). Losses at the gene ends were 2 bases for V and 1 base for J; bases not matched to a gene: 8. The CDR3 coding sequence is TGTGCCAGCAGCTTAAACAGGGGATTCATCCAAGAGACCCAGTACTTC. As protein: CASSLNRGFIQETQYF.

This clone was detected a few times. The chain couples TRBV4-2 to TRBJ1-2; D not certain. The CDR3 has 15 amino acids. Germline assignment: CDR1 LGHNA and CDR2 YNFKEQ. Trimming took 1 base from V and 4 from J, leaving 13 bases between them. The CDR3 DNA follows: TGTGCCAGCAGCCAAGGGCAGCGGCACAGCTATGGCTACACCTTC. It encodes CASSQGQRHSYGYTF.

V usage is TRBV20-1 and J usage is TRBJ2-1, with D uncertain. The germline V gene encodes CDR1 DFQATT and CDR2 SNEGSKA (reference sequence). The CDR3 extends over 11 amino acids. The germline V and J ends were trimmed by 5 bases and 10 bases, with 12 bases remaining between them. The DNA for the CDR3 is TGCAGTGCTCCGACTCCAGTCGAGCAGTTCTTC. Protein sequence: CSAPTPVEQFF.

In this sample, this clone turned up a few times. The rearrangement links TRBV15 to TRBJ2-7; weak D call: TRBD2 (5 bases). The ends were cut back, 0 bases at V and 4 bases at J, with 16 bases in the middle. The CDR3 is made up of 16 amino acids. Germline values: CDR1 LNHNV, CDR2 YYDKDF (reference sequence). The CDR3 DNA reads TGTGCCACCAGCAGAGACCTGCTGGACTCAGCTTACGAGCAGTACTTC. This sequence encodes CATSRDLLDSAYEQYF.

V gene TRBV15 combines with J gene TRBJ1-1, with D hard to call. This CDR3 has 16 residues. V lost 0 bases, J lost 0 bases, and 11 bases lay in between. Germline V CDR1 and CDR2: LNHNV, YYDKDF (reference sequence). CDR3 coding DNA: TGTGCCACCAGCAGAGATTGGTTCAGTATGAACACTGAAGCTTTCTTT. As protein: CATSRDWFSMNTEAFF.

This chain connects TRBV7-3 to TRBJ2-3, with TRBD2 matching over 7 bases. This CDR3 has 16 amino acids. The germline V gene encodes CDR1 SGHTA and CDR2 FQGTGA. J was trimmed by 4 bases and V by 1 base; bases with no gene match: 8. The CDR3 reads CASSLSPGGGADTQYF. The CDR3 DNA reads as TGTGCCAGCAGCTTAAGCCCGGGGGGAGGCGCAGATACGCAGTATTTT.

CDR3 nucleotide sequence: TGTGCCAGCAGCGTCAGTAACATCCGCACAGATACGCAGTATTTT. This codes for CASSVSNIRTDTQYF. The rearrangement joins TRBV9 to TRBJ2-3; D is undetermined. Germline loops: CDR1 SGDLS, CDR2 YYNGEE. Trimming left V 2 bases short and J 1 base short, with 11 bases between. The length of the CDR3 is 15 residues.

The V gene is TRBV7-9, the J gene TRBJ1-1; the match to TRBD1 covers 9 bases. Germline V gene data show CDR1 as SEHNR and CDR2 as FQNEAQ (reference sequence). The CDR3 consists of 14 residues. V was pared by 9 bases and J by 4 bases, with 9 bases of the junction left unmatched. The CDR3 nucleotides read TGTGCCAGTCAAAAGGACAGGGGAGGCACTGAAGCTTTCTTT. This encodes CASQKDRGGTEAFF. Supplemented by reference TRBV7-9 and TRBJ1-1, the full variable domain reads DTGVSQNPRHKITKRGQNVTFRCDPISEHNRLYWYRQTLGQGPEFLTYFQNEAQLEKSRLLSDRFSAERPKGSFSTLEIQRTEQGDSAMYLCASQKDRGGTEAFFGQGTRLTVV.

This clone showed up many times. The V and J genes are TRBV4-2 and TRBJ1-2; D unresolved. This CDR3 is 16 amino acids long. Trimming left V 1 base short and J 5 bases short, with 17 bases between. Germline CDR1 is LGHNA and CDR2 is YNFKEQ. As DNA, the CDR3 is TGTGCCAGCAGCCAAGCTGAGAGCGGGTTACGGTATGGCTACACCTTC. Its protein is CASSQAESGLRYGYTF.

The V and J genes are TRBV7-2 and TRBJ2-1, with a tentative D call TRBD2 (6 bases). Trimming stripped 1 base from V and 2 bases from J, with 15 bases between. Germline V gene lookup returns CDR1 SGHTA and CDR2 FQGNSA. The CDR3 is 17 residues long. In DNA form, the CDR3 reads TGTGCCAGCAGCTTAGTGGCGCTAGCGCCTCCCTACAATGAGCAGTTCTTC. This translates into CASSLVALAPPYNEQFF.

The chain combines TRBV30 with TRBJ1-4; D remains ambiguous. CDR1 is GTSNPN, CDR2 SVGIG, per germline (reference sequence). The ends were cut back, 0 bases at V and 6 bases at J, with 11 bases in the middle. This CDR3 comprises 14 residues. Here the CDR3 reads CAWSVNHSDEKLFF. CDR3 DNA: TGTGCCTGGAGTGTTAACCACTCGGATGAAAAACTGTTTTTT.

The table lists this clone with a few counts. J is TRBJ1-1 and V is TRBV29-1; TRBD1 might be the D (6 bases). V lost 8 bases and J lost 2, with 21 bases in between. This CDR3 comprises 15 residues. CDR1 and CDR2 from the germline V gene are SQVTM and ANQGSEA. The CDR3 DNA reads TGCAGCCCAGTCAGGGGCCCCGCGACCAACACTGAAGCTTTCTTT. It is translated as CSPVRGPATNTEAFF.

This chain uses TRBV30 with TRBJ2-7; 12 bases match TRBD1. The V and J ends lost 2 bases and 4 bases, in that order; junction bases with no gene match: 15. Germline V CDR1 and CDR2: GTSNPN, SVGIG (reference sequence). The CDR3 spans 18 residues. The CDR3 spells CAWSRDRGLAENRYEQYF. Written as DNA, the CDR3 is TGTGCCTGGAGTCGGGACAGGGGGCTGGCGGAAAATCGTTACGAGCAGTACTTC.

The chain uses TRBV4-3 and TRBJ1-2; TRBD1 matches 8 bases. Germline assignment: CDR1 LGHNA and CDR2 YSLEER. This CDR3 has 14 residues. V shed 0 bases and J 8 bases; nucleotides not matched to a gene: 5. CDR3 DNA: TGCGCCAGCAGCCAAGAGTGGACAGGGAGAGGCTACACCTTC. Its translation is CASSQEWTGRGYTF.

The rearrangement joins TRBV28 to TRBJ2-7; D is unclear. CDR1 and CDR2 from the germline V gene are MDHEN and SYDVKM. V lost 2 bases to trimming and J lost 6 bases, with 11 bases between them. The CDR3 length is 13 residues. The CDR3, as DNA: TGTGCCAGCAGTTTAAGAGCGCGGCGCGAGCAGTACTTC. Translated: CASSLRARREQYF.

The chain uses TRBV6-5 and TRBJ2-3, with D possibly matching TRBD1 (6 bases). Deletions cut 6 bases from V and 5 bases from J, with 18 bases between. Germline loops: CDR1 MNHEY, CDR2 SVGAGI. This CDR3 is built from 15 residues. DNA for the CDR3: TGTGCCAGCAGAGCCGGACAGTTTCGTGGAGATACGCAGTATTTT. Its protein is CASRAGQFRGDTQYF.

J is TRBJ2-5 and V is TRBV9; D remains unclear. The CDR3 runs 15 residues. Germline V gene lookup returns CDR1 SGDLS and CDR2 YYNGEE. Trimming removed 0 bases from V and 1 base from J, with 10 bases in between. CDR3 protein: CASSVVLAGQETQYF. The CDR3 coding sequence is TGTGCCAGCAGCGTAGTACTGGCAGGCCAAGAGACCCAGTACTTC. Full variable domain (remainder filled in from reference TRBV9 and TRBJ2-5): DSGVTQTPKHLITATGQRVTLRCSPRSGDLSVYWYQQSLDQGLQFLIQYYNGEERAKGNILERFSAQQFPDLHSELNLSSLELGDSALYFCASSVVLAGQETQYFGPGTRLLVL.

Ten or more counts support this clone. J is TRBJ2-1 and V is TRBV23-1; 8 nucleotides match TRBD1. TRBV23-1 is filed as an ORF, its function uncertain. The CDR3 has 14 amino acids. V lost 3 bases and J lost 10; bases outside the gene matches: 8. CDR3 protein: CASSQAGTGIEQFF. CDR3 coding DNA: TGCGCCAGCAGTCAGGCTGGGACAGGCATCGAGCAGTTCTTC.

The table lists this clone with a few counts. The chain is built from TRBV7-9 and TRBJ2-7; 8 positions agree with TRBD1. Germline CDR1 and CDR2: SEHNR and FQNEAQ (reference sequence). The CDR3 runs to 15 residues. The J segment lost 6 bases and the V segment lost 5 bases, leaving 12 bases of the junction unmatched. Here the CDR3 DNA reads TGTGCCAGCAGCCCGCGGGCAGGGGGCCCTCGCGAGCAGTACTTC. It yields the protein CASSPRAGGPREQYF.

The chain recombines TRBV28 with TRBJ1-1, with 7 bases that match TRBD1. Per germline, CDR1 MDHEN and CDR2 SYDVKM. This CDR3 has 13 amino acids. After removal of 6 bases from V and 11 bases from J, the junction contained 12 bases not matched to a gene. This CDR3 is CASRAGTATIAFF. CDR3 sequence (DNA): TGTGCCAGCAGGGCCGGGACAGCGACGATCGCTTTCTTT.